This T cell receptor beta chain was sequenced in a study of blood T cell repertoires in COVID-19. For the study at large: The United States, Italy and Spain supplied acute and convalescent COVID-19 samples. From T cells, B-cell-depleted T cells, or PBMCs came the material, which was cDNA or gDNA.

This CDR3 region has 14 residues. The germline V and J ends were trimmed by 1 base and 1 base, with 7 bases remaining between them. Germline CDR1 reads SEHNR; CDR2 reads FQNEAQ (reference sequence). In the original workflow: Researchers report that nucleated cell counts were estimated from reference gene primer amplification. The assay was immunoSEQ multiplex PCR, and TCRdb's table has in-frame clones only and misses some. V and J calls and clone size follow that table, whereas D and trimming were derived from the DNA. The data show under 300,000 clones, over 70% seen once. A single count supports this clone. The same CDR3 arises from other DNA sequences in this sample as well.

The V and J genes are TRBV7-9 and TRBJ1-1; D call uncertain. The clonotype comes from a woman aged 80 or over with acute or convalescent COVID-19. The specimen was peripheral blood. Here the CDR3 reads CASSLGGPNTEAFF. CDR3 nucleotides: TGTGCCAGCAGCTTAGGAGGCCCGAACACTGAAGCTTTCTTT.